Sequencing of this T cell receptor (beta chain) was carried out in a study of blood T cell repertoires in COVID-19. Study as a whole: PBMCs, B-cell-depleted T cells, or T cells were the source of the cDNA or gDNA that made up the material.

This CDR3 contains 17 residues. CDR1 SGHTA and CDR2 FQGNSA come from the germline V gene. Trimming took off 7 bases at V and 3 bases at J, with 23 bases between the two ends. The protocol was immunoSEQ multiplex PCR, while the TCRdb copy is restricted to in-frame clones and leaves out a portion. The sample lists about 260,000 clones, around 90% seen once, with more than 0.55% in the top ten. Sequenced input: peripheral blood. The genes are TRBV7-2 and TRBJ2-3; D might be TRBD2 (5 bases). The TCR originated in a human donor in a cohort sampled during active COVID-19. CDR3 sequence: CASTLRSGRRGTDTQYF. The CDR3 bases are TGTGCCAGCACTCTTAGGTCTGGCCGCCGGGGAACAGATACGCAGTATTTT.